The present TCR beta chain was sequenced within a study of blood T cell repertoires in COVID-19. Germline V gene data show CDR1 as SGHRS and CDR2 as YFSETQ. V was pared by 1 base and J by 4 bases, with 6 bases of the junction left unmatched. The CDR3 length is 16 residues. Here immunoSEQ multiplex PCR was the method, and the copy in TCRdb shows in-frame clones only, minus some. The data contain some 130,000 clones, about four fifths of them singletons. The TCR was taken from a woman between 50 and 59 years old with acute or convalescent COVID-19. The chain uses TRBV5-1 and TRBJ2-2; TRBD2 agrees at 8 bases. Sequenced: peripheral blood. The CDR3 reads CASSLTAGAITGELFF. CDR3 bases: TGCGCCAGCAGCTTGACAGCGGGGGCCATCACCGGGGAGCTGTTTTTT.